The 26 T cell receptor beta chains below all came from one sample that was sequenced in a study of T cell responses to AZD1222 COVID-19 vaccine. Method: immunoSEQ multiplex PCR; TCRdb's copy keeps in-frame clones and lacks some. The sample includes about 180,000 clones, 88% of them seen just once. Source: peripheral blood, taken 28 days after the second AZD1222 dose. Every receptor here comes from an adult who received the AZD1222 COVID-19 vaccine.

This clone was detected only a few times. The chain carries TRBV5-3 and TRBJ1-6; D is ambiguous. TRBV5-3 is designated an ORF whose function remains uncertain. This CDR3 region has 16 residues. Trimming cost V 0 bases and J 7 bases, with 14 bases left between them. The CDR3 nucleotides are TGTGCCAGAAGCTTGGAGTTCCATCACGGGAATTCACCCCTCCACTTT. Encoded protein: CARSLEFHHGNSPLHF.

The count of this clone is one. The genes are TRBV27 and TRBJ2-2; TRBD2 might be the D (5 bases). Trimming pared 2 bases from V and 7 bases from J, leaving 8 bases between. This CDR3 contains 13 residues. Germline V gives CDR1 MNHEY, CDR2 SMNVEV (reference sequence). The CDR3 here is CASSLEGFGELFF. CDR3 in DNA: TGTGCCAGCAGTTTAGAGGGATTCGGGGAGCTGTTTTTT.

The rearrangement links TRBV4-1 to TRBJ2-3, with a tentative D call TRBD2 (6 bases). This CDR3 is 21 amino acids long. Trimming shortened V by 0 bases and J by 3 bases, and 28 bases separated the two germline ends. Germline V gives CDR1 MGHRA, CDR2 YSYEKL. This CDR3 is CASSQEEGLRTPPLETDTQYF. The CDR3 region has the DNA TGCGCCAGCAGCCAAGAGGAGGGCCTTAGGACACCGCCGCTGGAGACAGATACGCAGTATTTT.

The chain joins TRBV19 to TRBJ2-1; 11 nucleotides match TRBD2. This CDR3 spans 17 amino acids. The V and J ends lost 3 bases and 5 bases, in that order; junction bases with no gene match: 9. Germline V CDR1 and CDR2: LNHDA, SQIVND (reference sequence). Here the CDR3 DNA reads TGTGCCAGTAGTATGGGCACGGGACTAGCGGTAGACAATGAGCAGTTCTTC. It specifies CASSMGTGLAVDNEQFF. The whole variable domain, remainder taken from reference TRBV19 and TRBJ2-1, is DGGITQSPKYLFRKEGQNVTLSCEQNLNHDAMYWYRQDPGQGLRLIYYSQIVNDFQKGDIAEGYSVSREKKESFPLTVTSAQKNPTAFYLCASSMGTGLAVDNEQFFGPGTRLTVL.

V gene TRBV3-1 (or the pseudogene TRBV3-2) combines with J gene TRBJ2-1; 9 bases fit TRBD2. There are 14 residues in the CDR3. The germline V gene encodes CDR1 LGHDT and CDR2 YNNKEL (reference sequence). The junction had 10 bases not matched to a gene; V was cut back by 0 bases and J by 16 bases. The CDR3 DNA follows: TGTGCCAGCAGCCAAGACGAAGCGGGAGGCACTGTCTTCTTC. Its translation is CASSQDEAGGTVFF.

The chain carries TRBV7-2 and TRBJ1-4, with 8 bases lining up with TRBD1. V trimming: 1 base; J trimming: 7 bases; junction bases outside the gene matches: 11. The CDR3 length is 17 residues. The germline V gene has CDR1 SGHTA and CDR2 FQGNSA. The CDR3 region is CASSLVGGQGAREKLFF. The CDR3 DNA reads TGTGCCAGCAGCTTAGTCGGGGGGCAGGGGGCGCGTGAAAAACTGTTTTTT.

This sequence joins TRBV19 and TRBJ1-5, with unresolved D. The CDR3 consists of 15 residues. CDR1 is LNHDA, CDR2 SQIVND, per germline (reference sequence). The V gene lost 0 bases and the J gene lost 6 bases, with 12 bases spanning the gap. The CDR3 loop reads CASSIEGGPSQPQHF. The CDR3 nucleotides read TGTGCCAGTAGTATAGAAGGCGGGCCCAGTCAGCCCCAGCATTTT.

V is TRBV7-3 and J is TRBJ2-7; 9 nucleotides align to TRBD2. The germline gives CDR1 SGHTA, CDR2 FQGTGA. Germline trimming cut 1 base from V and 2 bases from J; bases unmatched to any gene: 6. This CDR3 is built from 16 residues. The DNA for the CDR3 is TGTGCCAGCAGCTTAAACACGGTAGCGGGGGCCTACGAGCAGTACTTC. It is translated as CASSLNTVAGAYEQYF.

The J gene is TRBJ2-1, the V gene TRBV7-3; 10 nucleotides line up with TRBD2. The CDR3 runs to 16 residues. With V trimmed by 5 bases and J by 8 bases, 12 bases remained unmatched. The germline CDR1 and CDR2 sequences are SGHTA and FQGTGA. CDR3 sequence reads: CASSPQGSGRAHEQFF. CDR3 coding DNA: TGTGCCAGCAGCCCTCAGGGGAGCGGGAGGGCCCATGAGCAGTTCTTC.

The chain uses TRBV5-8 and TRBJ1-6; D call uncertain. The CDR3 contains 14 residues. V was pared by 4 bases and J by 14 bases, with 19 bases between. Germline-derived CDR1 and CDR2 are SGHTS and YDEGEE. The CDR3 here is CASSPAPLFSALHF. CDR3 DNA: TGTGCCAGCAGCCCTGCCCCCTTATTTTCGGCCCTCCACTTT.

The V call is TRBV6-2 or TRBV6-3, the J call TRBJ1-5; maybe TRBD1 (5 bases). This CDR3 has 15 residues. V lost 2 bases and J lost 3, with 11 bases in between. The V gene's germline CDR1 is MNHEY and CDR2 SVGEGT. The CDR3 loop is CASSYPDRVNQPQHF. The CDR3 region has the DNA TGTGCCAGCAGTTACCCCGACAGAGTCAATCAGCCCCAGCATTTT.

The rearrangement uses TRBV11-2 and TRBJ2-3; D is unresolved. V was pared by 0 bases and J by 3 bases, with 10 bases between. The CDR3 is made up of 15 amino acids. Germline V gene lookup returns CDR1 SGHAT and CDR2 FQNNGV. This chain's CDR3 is CASSLEYKYTDTQYF. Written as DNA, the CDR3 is TGTGCCAGCAGCTTAGAATATAAGTATACAGATACGCAGTATTTT.

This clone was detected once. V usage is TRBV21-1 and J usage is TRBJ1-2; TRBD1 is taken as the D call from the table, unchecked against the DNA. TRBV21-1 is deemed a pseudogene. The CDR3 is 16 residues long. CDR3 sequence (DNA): TGTGCCAGCAGCAATCGGACAGGCGGAGTGGCTGCTGGCTACACCTTC. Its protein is CASSNRTGGVAAGYTF.

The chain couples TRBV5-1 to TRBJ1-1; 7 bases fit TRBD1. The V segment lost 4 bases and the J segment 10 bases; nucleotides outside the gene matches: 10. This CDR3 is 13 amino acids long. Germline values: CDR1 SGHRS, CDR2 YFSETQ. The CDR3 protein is CASSQRRQGRAFF. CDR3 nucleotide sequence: TGCGCCAGCAGCCAACGACGACAGGGAAGAGCTTTCTTT.

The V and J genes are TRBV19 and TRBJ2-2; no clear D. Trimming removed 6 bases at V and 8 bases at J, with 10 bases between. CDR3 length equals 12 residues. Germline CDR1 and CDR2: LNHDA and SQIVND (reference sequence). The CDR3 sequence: CASRVPVGELFF. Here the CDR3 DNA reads TGTGCCAGTAGAGTCCCCGTGGGGGAGCTGTTTTTT.

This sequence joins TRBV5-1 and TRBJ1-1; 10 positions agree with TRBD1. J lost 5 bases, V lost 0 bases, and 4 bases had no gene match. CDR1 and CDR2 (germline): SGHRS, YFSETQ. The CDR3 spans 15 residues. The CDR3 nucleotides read TGCGCCAGCAGCTTGGGGAGACAGGGGGCTACTGAAGCTTTCTTT. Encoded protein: CASSLGRQGATEAFF. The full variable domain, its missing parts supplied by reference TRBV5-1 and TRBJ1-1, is KAGVTQTPRYLIKTRGQQVTLSCSPISGHRSVSWYQQTPGQGLQFLFEYFSETQRNKGNFPGRFSGRQFSNSRSEMNVSTLELGDSALYLCASSLGRQGATEAFFGQGTRLTVV.

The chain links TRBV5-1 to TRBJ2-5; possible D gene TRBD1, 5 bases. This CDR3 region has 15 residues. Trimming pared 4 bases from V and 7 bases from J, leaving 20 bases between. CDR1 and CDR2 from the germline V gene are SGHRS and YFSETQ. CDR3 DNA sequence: TGCGCCAGCAGCGGCTCTACTGGGTTCCAGGGGACCCAGTACTTC. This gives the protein CASSGSTGFQGTQYF.

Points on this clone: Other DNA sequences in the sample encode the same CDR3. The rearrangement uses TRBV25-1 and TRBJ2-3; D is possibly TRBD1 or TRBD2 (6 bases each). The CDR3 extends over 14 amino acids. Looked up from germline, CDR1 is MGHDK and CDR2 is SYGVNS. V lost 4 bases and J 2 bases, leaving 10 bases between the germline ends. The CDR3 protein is CASSVGGPTDTQYF. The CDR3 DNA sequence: TGTGCCAGCAGTGTGGGGGGCCCCACAGATACGCAGTATTTT.

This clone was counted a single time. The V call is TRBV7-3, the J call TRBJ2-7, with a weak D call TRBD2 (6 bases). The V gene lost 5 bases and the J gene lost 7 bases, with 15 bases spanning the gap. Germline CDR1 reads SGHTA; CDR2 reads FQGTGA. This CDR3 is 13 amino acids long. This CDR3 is CASSPRQAGEQYF. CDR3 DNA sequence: TGTGCCAGCAGCCCCAGGCAGGCGGGAGAGCAGTACTTC. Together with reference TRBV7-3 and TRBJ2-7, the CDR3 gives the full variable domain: GAGVSQTPSNKVTEKGKYVELRCDPISGHTALYWYRQSLGQGPEFLIYFQGTGAADDSGLPNDRFFAVRPEGSVSTLKIQRTERGDSAVYLCASSPRQAGEQYFGPGTRLTVT.

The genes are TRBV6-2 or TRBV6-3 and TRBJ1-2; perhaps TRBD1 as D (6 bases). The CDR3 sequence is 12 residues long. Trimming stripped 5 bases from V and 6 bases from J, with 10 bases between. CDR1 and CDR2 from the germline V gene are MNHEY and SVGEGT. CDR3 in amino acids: CASSNDRHGYTF. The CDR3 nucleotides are TGTGCCAGCAGTAACGACAGGCATGGCTACACCTTC.

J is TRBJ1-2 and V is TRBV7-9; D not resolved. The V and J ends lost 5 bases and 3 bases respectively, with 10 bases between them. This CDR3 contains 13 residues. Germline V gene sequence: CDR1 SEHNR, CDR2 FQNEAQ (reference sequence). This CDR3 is CASSRSGDYGYTF. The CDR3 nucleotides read TGTGCCAGCAGCCGTTCCGGGGACTATGGCTACACCTTC.

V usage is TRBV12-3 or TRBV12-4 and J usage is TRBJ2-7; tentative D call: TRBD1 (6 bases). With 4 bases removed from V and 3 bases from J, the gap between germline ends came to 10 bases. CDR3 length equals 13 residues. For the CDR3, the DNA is TGTGCCAGCAGTTCCGACAGGCGCTACGAGCAGTACTTC. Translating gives CASSSDRRYEQYF.

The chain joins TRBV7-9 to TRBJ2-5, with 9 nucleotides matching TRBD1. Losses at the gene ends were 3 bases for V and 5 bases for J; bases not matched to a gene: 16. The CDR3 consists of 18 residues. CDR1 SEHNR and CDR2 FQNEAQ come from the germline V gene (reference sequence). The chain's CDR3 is CASSLASGTGNGMETQYF. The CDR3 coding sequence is TGTGCCAGCAGCTTGGCAAGCGGGACAGGGAATGGAATGGAGACCCAGTACTTC. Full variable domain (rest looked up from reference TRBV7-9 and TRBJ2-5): DTGVSQNPRHKITKRGQNVTFRCDPISEHNRLYWYRQTLGQGPEFLTYFQNEAQLEKSRLLSDRFSAERPKGSFSTLEIQRTEQGDSAMYLCASSLASGTGNGMETQYFGPGTRLLVL.

The CDR3 region is CASSLQGTDTQYF. CDR3 DNA sequence: TGTGCCAGCAGCTTACAGGGGACAGATACGCAGTATTTT. V is TRBV11-3 and J is TRBJ2-3; maybe TRBD1 (6 bases). Trimming removed 2 bases at V and 3 bases at J, with 6 bases between. The length of the CDR3 is 13 residues. Germline-derived CDR1 and CDR2 are SGHNT and YENEEA.

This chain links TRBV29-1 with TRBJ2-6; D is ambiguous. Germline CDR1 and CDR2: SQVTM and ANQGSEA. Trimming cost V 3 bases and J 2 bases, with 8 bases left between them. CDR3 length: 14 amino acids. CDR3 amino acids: CSVDGGPGANVLTF. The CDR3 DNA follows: TGCAGCGTTGATGGTGGGCCTGGGGCCAACGTCCTGACTTTC.

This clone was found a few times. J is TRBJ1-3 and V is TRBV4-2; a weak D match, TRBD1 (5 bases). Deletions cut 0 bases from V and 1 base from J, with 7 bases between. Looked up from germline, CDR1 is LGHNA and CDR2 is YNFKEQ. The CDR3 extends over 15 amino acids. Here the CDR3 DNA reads TGTGCCAGCAGCCAAGATTGGGGGTCTGGAAACACCATATATTTT. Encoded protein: CASSQDWGSGNTIYF.